The 27 T cell receptor beta chains below all came from one sample that was sequenced in a study of shared clonotypes between healthy human individuals. Here immunoSEQ multiplex PCR was the method, and the copy in TCRdb shows in-frame clones only, minus some. The sample contains some 2,100,000 clones, 95% of which appear only once. Sequenced input: naive CD4+ T cells sorted from blood. The sample's subset: CD45RA+ positively selected. These receptors all stem from a man aged 18 to 30 in good health.

In regard to this clone: Additional DNA sequences in this sample encode the identical CDR3. V and J are TRBV18 and TRBJ1-1; D is uncertain. Trimming pared 2 bases from V and 4 bases from J, leaving 8 bases between. Per the germline V gene, CDR1 is KGHSH and CDR2 is LQKENI. The CDR3 totals 13 residues. The CDR3 spells CASSPGPSTEAFF. Written as DNA, the CDR3 is TGTGCCAGCTCACCAGGCCCTAGCACTGAAGCTTTCTTT.

This chain joins TRBV28 and TRBJ1-4, with D hard to call. From germline, CDR1 is MDHEN and CDR2 SYDVKM. There are 11 residues in the CDR3. Trimming shortened V by 6 bases and J by 5 bases, and 4 bases separated the two germline ends. The CDR3 loop reads CASRTNEKLFF. CDR3 sequence (DNA): TGTGCCAGCAGGACAAATGAAAAACTGTTTTTT.

In DNA form, the CDR3 reads TGTGCCAGCAGCCGAGGGGTACAGGGGTCATCCGAGCAGTACTTC. Translating it yields CASSRGVQGSSEQYF. The chain joins TRBV6-5 to TRBJ2-7, with 7 bases identical to TRBD1. The CDR3 has 15 residues. Germline assignment: CDR1 MNHEY and CDR2 SVGAGI. Trimming took 6 bases from V and 6 from J; bases not matched to a gene: 14.

The CDR3 sequence: CASSPAPNYGYTF. The CDR3, as DNA: TGCGCCAGCAGCCCGGCCCCAAACTATGGCTACACCTTC. This sequence joins TRBV5-1 and TRBJ1-2; D gene unclear. The CDR3 sequence is 13 residues long. Germline CDR1 SGHRS, CDR2 YFSETQ. V gave up 4 bases and J gave up 2 bases, with 9 bases separating them.

The gene calls are TRBV9 and TRBJ1-1; D may be TRBD1 (6 bases). V lost 0 bases, J lost 1 base, and 10 bases lay in between. CDR3 length: 15 residues. Germline V CDR1 and CDR2: SGDLS, YYNGEE. The CDR3 loop reads CASSVGYRANTEAFF. The CDR3 DNA follows: TGTGCCAGCAGCGTAGGATACAGGGCGAACACTGAAGCTTTCTTT.

About this clone: A junction end diverges from the germline sequence, so it may reflect a read error. The rearrangement links TRBV7-7 to TRBJ2-6, with a tentative D call TRBD2 (5 bases). Germline CDR1 is SSHAT and CDR2 is FNYEAQ (reference sequence). CDR3 length equals 17 residues. This CDR3 reads CASSPTPGIAGANVLTF. DNA for the CDR3: TGTGCTAGCAGCCCGACCCCGGGGATCGCTGGGGCCAACGTCCTGACTTTC.

For this clone: Other DNA variants within this sample encode the same CDR3. The chain employs TRBV5-1 and TRBJ2-2; 7 nucleotides line up with TRBD1. The trim removed 1 base at V and 0 bases at J, leaving 0 bases unmatched. This CDR3 comprises 15 residues. Germline V lookup: CDR1 SGHRS, CDR2 YFSETQ. Here the CDR3 DNA reads TGCGCCAGCAGCTTGACAGGGGCGAACACCGGGGAGCTGTTTTTT. Translating it yields CASSLTGANTGELFF. The complete variable domain, with remaining parts taken from reference TRBV5-1 and TRBJ2-2, reads KAGVTQTPRYLIKTRGQQVTLSCSPISGHRSVSWYQQTPGQGLQFLFEYFSETQRNKGNFPGRFSGRQFSNSRSEMNVSTLELGDSALYLCASSLTGANTGELFFGEGSRLTVL.

The chain employs TRBV19 and TRBJ1-3; no clear D. CDR1 and CDR2 (germline): LNHDA, SQIVND (reference sequence). The CDR3 has 14 residues. V was trimmed by 7 bases and J by 0 bases, leaving 10 bases between them. The DNA for the CDR3 is TGTGCCAGTAAAGTGCAGCCCTCTGGAAACACCATATATTTT. Protein sequence: CASKVQPSGNTIYF.

The V gene is TRBV6-1, the J gene TRBJ2-3; weak D call: TRBD1 (5 bases). Germline CDR1 reads MNHNS; CDR2 reads SASEGT. This CDR3 comprises 15 residues. Trimming stripped 5 bases from V and 2 bases from J, with 14 bases between. The CDR3 DNA is TGTGCCAGCAGTTTGACGCAGGGAAACACAGATACGCAGTATTTT. Its translation is CASSLTQGNTDTQYF.

V and J are TRBV5-6 and TRBJ2-3; the D call may be TRBD1 or TRBD2 (5 bases each). The V end was cut by 4 bases, the J end by 2 bases, with 17 bases between. The length of the CDR3 is 16 residues. Germline V lookup: CDR1 SGHDT, CDR2 YYEEEE. CDR3 amino acids: CASSALVLGDTDTQYF. As DNA, the CDR3 is TGTGCCAGCAGCGCATTAGTACTGGGGGACACAGATACGCAGTATTTT.

V and J are TRBV19 and TRBJ1-4; D is ambiguous. Trimming removed 3 bases from V and 7 bases from J, with 3 bases in between. This CDR3 is built from 11 residues. Germline V gene data show CDR1 as LNHDA and CDR2 as SQIVND (reference sequence). CDR3 amino acids: CASSMGEKLFF. The CDR3 region has the DNA TGTGCCAGTAGTATGGGTGAAAAACTGTTTTTT.

J is TRBJ1-2 and V is TRBV25-1; no definite D call. Deletions cut 1 base from V and 8 bases from J, with 11 bases between. Germline CDR1 is MGHDK and CDR2 is SYGVNS. CDR3 length: 13 residues. This CDR3 reads CASSEWTAQGYTF. The CDR3 nucleotides read TGTGCCAGCAGTGAATGGACGGCGCAGGGCTACACCTTC.

The chain couples TRBV5-4 to TRBJ1-3; D is perhaps TRBD1 (5 bases). CDR1 is SGHNT and CDR2 is YYREEE in the germline V gene (reference sequence). Trimming pared 0 bases from V and 4 bases from J, leaving 8 bases between. The CDR3 has 14 amino acids. The CDR3 protein is CASSLAGEGNTIYF. The CDR3 region has the DNA TGTGCCAGCAGCTTGGCGGGGGAGGGAAACACCATATATTTT.

This chain connects TRBV30 to TRBJ2-7; D is undetermined. This CDR3 comprises 14 residues. The V end lost 0 bases, the J end lost 4 bases, and 13 bases lay between the germline ends. The germline V gene encodes CDR1 GTSNPN and CDR2 SVGIG (reference sequence). CDR3 in DNA: TGTGCCTGGAGTGTAGACAAACCACCATACGAGCAGTACTTC. Translation gives CAWSVDKPPYEQYF.

This clone was seen a handful of times. CDR3 DNA: TGCGCCAGCAGCCAAGATCGCGGGGGGGCCTCGTACATTCAGTACTTC. Protein product: CASSQDRGGASYIQYF. The genes are TRBV4-1 and TRBJ2-4, with 9 nucleotides matching TRBD2. The CDR3 spans 16 residues. The germline V gene encodes CDR1 MGHRA and CDR2 YSYEKL. Germline trimming cut 0 bases from V and 8 bases from J; bases unmatched to any gene: 8.

The chain joins TRBV10-3 to TRBJ1-2; D is possibly TRBD1 (5 bases). The V gene's germline CDR1 is ENHRY and CDR2 SYGVKD. This CDR3 has 12 amino acids. Trimming stripped 6 bases from V and 2 bases from J, with 7 bases between. The DNA for the CDR3 is TGTGCCATCAGGGGGGAGAACTATGGCTACACCTTC. Its translation: CAIRGENYGYTF.

There are a few counts of this clone. This chain connects TRBV30 to TRBJ1-2, with TRBD1 matching over 7 bases. The CDR3 runs 14 residues. Germline V lookup: CDR1 GTSNPN, CDR2 SVGIG (reference sequence). V was clipped by 2 bases and J by 4 bases; unmatched bases: 7. CDR3 DNA: TGTGCCTGGAGTACCTCCAGGGGGAGCTATGGCTACACCTTC. Amino acid sequence: CAWSTSRGSYGYTF.

This CDR3 is CASSNLGQNEQFF. The CDR3 coding sequence is TGTGCCAGTAGTAACCTCGGACAGAATGAGCAGTTCTTC. The chain recombines TRBV19 with TRBJ2-1; possibly TRBD1 for D (6 bases). Germline V gives CDR1 LNHDA, CDR2 SQIVND (reference sequence). This CDR3 has 13 residues. V was cut by 4 bases and J by 7 bases, with 11 bases left in between.

This rearrangement joins TRBV2 to TRBJ2-5; no firm D call. This CDR3 contains 12 residues. Germline V gene sequence: CDR1 SNHLY, CDR2 FYNNEI. The V and J ends lost 6 bases and 3 bases respectively, with 8 bases between them. The CDR3 sequence is CASRGLEETQYF. CDR3 bases: TGTGCCAGCAGAGGGTTAGAAGAGACCCAGTACTTC.

The chain links TRBV6-6 to TRBJ2-7; 10 bases align to TRBD2. This CDR3 spans 12 amino acids. The ends lost 4 bases at V and 6 bases at J; junction bases unmatched: 0. The germline gives CDR1 MNHNY, CDR2 SVGAGI (reference sequence). In DNA form, the CDR3 reads TGTGCCAGCAGTTGGACTAGCGGCGAGCAGTACTTC. It specifies CASSWTSGEQYF.

V usage is TRBV6-5 and J usage is TRBJ1-1, with D perhaps matching TRBD1 (5 bases). This CDR3 has 14 residues. CDR1 and CDR2 from the germline V gene are MNHEY and SVGAGI. V gave up 9 bases and J gave up 10 bases, with 24 bases separating them. The chain's CDR3 is CASFQAGPSRIAFF. As DNA, the CDR3 is TGTGCCAGTTTCCAGGCGGGACCTTCACGAATAGCTTTCTTT.

The chain carries TRBV6-1 and TRBJ2-2; D is perhaps TRBD1 (5 bases). The V end was cut by 7 bases, the J end by 3 bases, with 15 bases between. The CDR3 has 15 residues. From germline, CDR1 is MNHNS and CDR2 SASEGT. The CDR3 region has the DNA TGTGCCAGCAACGTCCAGGGATCGGACACCGGGGAGCTGTTTTTT. It yields the protein CASNVQGSDTGELFF.

Concerning this clone itself: Distinct nucleotide sequences in the sample also encode this CDR3. The V and J genes are TRBV5-1 and TRBJ2-3, with TRBD1 matching 10 bases. V was clipped by 4 bases and J by 3 bases; unmatched bases: 5. CDR3 length: 15 residues. Per germline, CDR1 SGHRS and CDR2 YFSETQ. The CDR3 coding sequence is TGCGCCAGCAGCCGAGCGGGACAGGGGACAGATACGCAGTATTTT. This gives the protein CASSRAGQGTDTQYF.

With regard to this clone: The same CDR3 arises from other DNA sequences in this sample as well. J is TRBJ2-7 and V is TRBV18; D may match TRBD1 or TRBD2 (5 bases each). The germline gives CDR1 KGHSH, CDR2 LQKENI. V was pared by 3 bases and J by 4 bases, with 13 bases between. The CDR3 loop spans 14 amino acids. The CDR3 loop reads CASSPGRGGYEQYF. CDR3 DNA: TGTGCCAGCTCACCTGGTCGGGGCGGGTACGAGCAGTACTTC. Combining the CDR3 with reference TRBV18 and TRBJ2-7 gives the whole variable domain NAGVMQNPRHLVRRRGQEARLRCSPMKGHSHVYWYRQLPEEGLKFMVYLQKENIIDESGMPKERFSAEFPKEGPSILRIQQVVRGDSAAYFCASSPGRGGYEQYFGPGTRLTVT.

The rearrangement joins TRBV19 to TRBJ2-1; D could derive from TRBD1 or TRBD2 (6 bases each). Germline V gene sequence: CDR1 LNHDA, CDR2 SQIVND (reference sequence). CDR3 length: 16 residues. V lost 3 bases to trimming and J lost 6 bases, with 18 bases between them. The CDR3 sequence is CASSIEGGLSLNEQFF. CDR3 bases: TGTGCCAGTAGTATCGAGGGGGGCCTCTCTCTCAATGAGCAGTTCTTC.

The chain recombines TRBV21-1 with TRBJ2-7; the D call TRBD1 from the table was never checked on the DNA. TRBV21-1 is a documented pseudogene. The CDR3 has 15 amino acids. The CDR3 sequence is CASSIAGTGDCEQYF. CDR3 sequence (DNA): TGTGCCAGCAGCATCGCGGGGACAGGGGATTGTGAGCAGTACTTC.

The chain couples TRBV9 to TRBJ1-4, with D unclear. There are 15 residues in the CDR3. Germline CDR1 SGDLS, CDR2 YYNGEE. Deletions cut 0 bases from V and 8 bases from J, with 14 bases between. In nucleotides, the CDR3 is TGTGCCAGCAGCGTAGGGCCGGAAAGGCGCGAAAAACTGTTTTTT. Translating it yields CASSVGPERREKLFF.